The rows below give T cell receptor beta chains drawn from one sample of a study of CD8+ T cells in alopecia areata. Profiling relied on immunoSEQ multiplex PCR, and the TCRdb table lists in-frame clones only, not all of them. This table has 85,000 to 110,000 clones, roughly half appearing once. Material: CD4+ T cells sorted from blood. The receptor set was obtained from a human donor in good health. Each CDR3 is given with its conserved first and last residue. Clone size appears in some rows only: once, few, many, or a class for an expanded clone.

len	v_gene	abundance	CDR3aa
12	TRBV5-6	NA	CASSPGTDTQYF
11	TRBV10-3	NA	CAISAADTQYF
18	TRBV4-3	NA	CASSQFRGGSSSSYEQYF
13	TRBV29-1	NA	CSVGGTVGNIQYF
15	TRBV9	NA	CASSVDMGYTYEQYF
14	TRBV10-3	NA	CAISEGRGNQPQHF
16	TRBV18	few	CASSPYDGSSYNEQFF
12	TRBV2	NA	CASSGQGIEQFF
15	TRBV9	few	CASSPLAGGTDTQYF
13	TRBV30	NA	CAWDGSGEETQYF
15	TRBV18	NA	CASSPILTANTEAFF
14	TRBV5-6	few	CASSSTQGYNEQFF
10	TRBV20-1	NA	CSADKETQYF
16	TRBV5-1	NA	CASSDSGTVARYGYTF
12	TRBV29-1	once	CSVEETNEKLFF
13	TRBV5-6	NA	CASSWGYQETQYF
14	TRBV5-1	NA	CASSSGQGGTEAFF
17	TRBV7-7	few	CASSLSLPGDRDYGYTF
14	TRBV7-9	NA	CASSFRGADYGYTF
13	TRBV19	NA	CASRKDYSETQYF
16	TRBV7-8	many	CASSLLIRGGDQPQHF
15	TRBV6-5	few	CASRQEGGRSSPLHF
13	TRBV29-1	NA	CSVGTGPNYGYTF
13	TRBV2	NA	CASSPLYKETQYF
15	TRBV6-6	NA	CASSFIPVAVETQYF
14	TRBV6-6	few	CASSSSGPHRTQYF
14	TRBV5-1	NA	CASSLDGAKNIQYF
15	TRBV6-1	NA	CASSEAGTGNEKLFF
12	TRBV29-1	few	CSVEKEGETQYF
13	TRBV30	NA	CARRDSSTDTQYF
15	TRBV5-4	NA	CASSLSGTGSGKLFF
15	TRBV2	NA	CASSAGLAGAYEQYF
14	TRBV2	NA	CASRRVSTNEKLFF